This TCR beta chain was profiled in a study of blood T cell repertoires in COVID-19. Germline CDR1 PRHDT, CDR2 FYEKMQ (reference sequence). The CDR3 has 17 amino acids. J lost 3 bases, V lost 4 bases, and 10 bases had no gene match. The data were produced by immunoSEQ multiplex PCR, yet TCRdb's version contains in-frame clones alone and is incomplete. The data show around 150,000 clones, 90% to 95% seen once. The V gene is TRBV13, the J gene TRBJ1-1, with 11 bases lining up with TRBD1. The sequence derives from a woman aged 50 to 65 with acute or convalescent COVID-19. Sequencing was done on a sample of peripheral blood. This CDR3 reads CASSWGTGGILDTEAFF. The CDR3 DNA is TGTGCCAGCAGCTGGGGGACAGGGGGTATTTTGGACACTGAAGCTTTCTTT.